One and the same sample provided the 20 T cell receptor beta chains below, sequenced in a study of response to subunit inactivated influenza vaccine. Via MiXCR, TCRdb re-called the RT-PCR reads, giving one row per CDR3 protein. The data contain some 600,000 distinct CDR3 sequences, 14% of them singletons. The sample here was PBMCs from blood, taken less than 15 days before vaccination. These TCRs come from a man aged 50-59 years who received an inactivated influenza vaccine.

This clonotype was seen a handful of times. This chain links TRBV5-5 with TRBJ2-1, with 15 bases that match TRBD2. Germline CDR1 is SGHKS and CDR2 is YYEKEE (reference sequence). This CDR3 is built from 18 residues. After removal of 5 bases from V and 4 bases from J, the junction contained 10 bases not matched to a gene. The CDR3 is CASRLRTSGRDPYNEQFF. The CDR3 nucleotides are TGTGCCAGCAGACTCCGGACTAGCGGGAGGGACCCTTACAATGAGCAGTTCTTC.

The chain is built from TRBV4-1 and TRBJ2-7; TRBD1 agrees at 8 bases. The CDR3 covers 15 residues. Unmatched junction bases numbered 8, after V lost 0 bases and J lost 7 bases. The germline V gene has CDR1 MGHRA and CDR2 YSYEKL. CDR3 nucleotide sequence: TGCGCCAGCAGCCAAGATCTCCAGGGGGCGGGGGAGCAGTACTTC. Translating gives CASSQDLQGAGEQYF.

The chain is built from TRBV7-9 and TRBJ2-5, with D tentatively TRBD1 (6 bases). The germline V gene has CDR1 SEHNR and CDR2 FQNEAQ (reference sequence). The CDR3 consists of 16 residues. V lost 4 bases and J 4 bases, leaving 19 bases between the germline ends. The CDR3: CASSSRPGHGRETQYF. In nucleotides, the CDR3 is TGTGCCAGCAGCTCGAGACCGGGACATGGGCGAGAGACCCAGTACTTC.

This clonotype was observed a few times. One end of the junction varies from germline; a read error may be responsible. The chain carries TRBV6-1 and TRBJ2-7, with a weak D call TRBD1 (6 bases). The CDR3 runs to 16 residues. Per germline, CDR1 MNHNS and CDR2 SASEGT. The CDR3 loop reads CASSVFSDRSYYEEYF. CDR3 nucleotide sequence: TGTGCCAGCAGCGTGTTTAGTGACAGGTCATACTACGAGGAGTACTTC.

Ten or more counts support this clonotype. The chain is built from TRBV10-3 and TRBJ1-6, with D perhaps TRBD1 (5 bases). The CDR3 is 15 residues long. Trimming removed 6 bases at V and 3 bases at J, with 12 bases between. The germline V gene encodes CDR1 ENHRY and CDR2 SYGVKD. Here the CDR3 reads CAISRGDSYNSPLHF. CDR3 nucleotides: TGTGCCATCAGCCGTGGTGACAGCTATAATTCACCCCTCCACTTT.

This clonotype turned up a few times. The rearrangement joins TRBV30 to TRBJ2-7; either TRBD1 or TRBD2 may supply D (5 bases each). The V and J ends lost 5 bases and 3 bases respectively, with 17 bases between them. In germline, CDR1 is GTSNPN, CDR2 SVGIG (reference sequence). The CDR3 consists of 14 residues. The CDR3 is CAWRNRDGHYEQYF. As DNA, the CDR3 is TGTGCCTGGCGAAACCGGGACGGACACTACGAGCAGTACTTC.

This clonotype was detected a few times. The CDR3 region has the DNA TGTGCCAGCAACAGACTAGCGGGCGTCACAGATACGCAGTATTTT. Protein sequence: CASNRLAGVTDTQYF. The genes are TRBV28 and TRBJ2-3; 10 nucleotides align to TRBD2. The CDR3 loop spans 15 amino acids. CDR1 and CDR2 (germline): MDHEN, SYDVKM. V lost 7 bases, J lost 2 bases, and 6 bases stayed unmatched.

Many counts were recorded for this clonotype. The gene calls are TRBV29-1 and TRBJ2-1, with D hard to call. The V and J ends lost 5 bases and 4 bases respectively, with 6 bases between them. This CDR3 is built from 11 residues. Per the germline V gene, CDR1 is SQVTM and CDR2 is ANQGSEA. The CDR3 here is CSVIGYNEQFF. DNA for the CDR3: TGCAGCGTTATAGGGTACAATGAGCAGTTCTTC.

This clonotype was counted between two and nine times. The chain links TRBV20-1 to TRBJ2-3; 8 nucleotides line up with TRBD2. The CDR3 has 13 residues. Germline loops: CDR1 DFQATT, CDR2 SNEGSKA (reference sequence). Unmatched junction bases numbered 6, after V lost 6 bases and J lost 4 bases. The CDR3 DNA follows: TGCAGTGCGAATCGGGGGGGTTCAGATACGCAGTATTTT. This sequence encodes CSANRGGSDTQYF.

This clonotype was observed a few times. CDR3 DNA sequence: TGCGCCAGCGCCCGGGGTCCCCTCTGGGATGAGCAGTTCTTC. Protein sequence: CASARGPLWDEQFF. This chain uses TRBV4-1 with TRBJ2-1, with D maybe TRBD2 (5 bases). The length of the CDR3 is 14 residues. Trimming shortened V by 8 bases and J by 8 bases, and 19 bases separated the two germline ends. Germline-derived CDR1 and CDR2 are MGHRA and YSYEKL.

This clonotype occurred once. This chain links TRBV29-1 with TRBJ2-7; 11 bases align to TRBD1. The CDR3 consists of 16 residues. CDR1 SQVTM and CDR2 ANQGSEA come from the germline V gene. The trim removed 3 bases at V and 4 bases at J, leaving 11 bases unmatched. CDR3 in amino acids: CSVEDRGRNLGYEQYF. In DNA form, the CDR3 reads TGCAGCGTTGAGGACAGGGGGCGAAATTTGGGTTACGAGCAGTACTTC.

In its sample, this clonotype was seen a few times. The V call is TRBV5-1, the J call TRBJ2-7; 10 nucleotides line up with TRBD1. The CDR3 loop spans 14 amino acids. J lost 5 bases, V lost 1 base, and 3 bases had no gene match. The germline CDR1 and CDR2 sequences are SGHRS and YFSETQ. This chain's CDR3 is CASSLKGQGDEQYF. The CDR3 DNA follows: TGCGCCAGCAGCTTGAAAGGACAGGGGGACGAGCAGTACTTC.

The J gene is TRBJ2-7, the V gene TRBV30; D uncertain. Per germline, CDR1 GTSNPN and CDR2 SVGIG (reference sequence). The CDR3 consists of 13 residues. Trimming cost V 2 bases and J 2 bases, with 10 bases left between them. CDR3 DNA: TGTGCCTGGAGTACGGGCTTTACCTACGAGCAGTACTTC. Its protein is CAWSTGFTYEQYF.

The chain recombines TRBV3-1 with TRBJ2-6; D possibly uses TRBD1 or TRBD2 (5 bases each). This CDR3 spans 15 amino acids. Between the trimmed V and J ends, which lost 6 bases and 4 bases, there was a span of 13 bases. Per the germline V gene, CDR1 is LGHDT and CDR2 is YNNKEL (reference sequence). In DNA, the CDR3 is TGTGCCAGCAGTCGAGCAGGGACCGGGGCCAACGTCCTGACTTTC. This encodes CASSRAGTGANVLTF. The entire variable domain, with the rest obtained from reference TRBV3-1 and TRBJ2-6, is as follows: DTAVSQTPKYLVTQMGNDKSIKCEQNLGHDTMYWYKQDSKKFLKIMFSYNNKELIINETVPNRFSPKSPDKAHLNLHINSLELGDSAVYFCASSRAGTGANVLTFGAGSRLTVL.

There are a few counts of this clonotype. This chain connects TRBV7-2 to TRBJ2-1; D might be TRBD1 (6 bases). V was clipped by 3 bases and J by 15 bases, with 18 bases between them. The CDR3 spans 13 residues. Germline CDR1 is SGHTA and CDR2 is FQGNSA. CDR3 in amino acids: CASSFHGDKTPFF. CDR3 sequence (DNA): TGTGCCAGCAGCTTCCACGGGGACAAAACCCCGTTCTTC.

This clonotype has a handful of counts. The chain couples TRBV12-3 or TRBV12-4 to TRBJ1-2, with 8 bases identical to TRBD1. The trim removed 4 bases at V and 0 bases at J, leaving 4 bases unmatched. The CDR3 length is 15 residues. Written as DNA, the CDR3 is TGTGCCAGCAGTTCTCCGGGACAGGCTAACTATGGCTACACCTTC. It specifies CASSSPGQANYGYTF.

This rearrangement joins TRBV12-3 or TRBV12-4 to TRBJ2-4; the D is unclear. CDR3 length: 14 amino acids. Trimming pared 3 bases from V and 3 bases from J, leaving 9 bases between. For the CDR3, the DNA is TGTGCCAGCAGTTTTCGCGTAAGCAAAAACATTCAGTACTTC. Protein sequence: CASSFRVSKNIQYF.

This clonotype occurred a few times. V gene TRBV9 combines with J gene TRBJ2-3, with TRBD2 as a possible D gene (6 bases). The CDR3 has 15 amino acids. V lost 2 bases and J 2 bases, leaving 12 bases between the germline ends. From germline, CDR1 is SGDLS and CDR2 YYNGEE. DNA for the CDR3: TGTGCCAGCAGCGTGGCAGGGACTCTCACAGATACGCAGTATTTT. It specifies CASSVAGTLTDTQYF.

This clonotype was observed a few times. The rearrangement joins TRBV7-9 to TRBJ2-6; TRBD2 matches 8 bases. The germline V gene encodes CDR1 SEHNR and CDR2 FQNEAQ (reference sequence). The CDR3 sequence is 17 residues long. The V segment lost 5 bases and the J segment 4 bases; nucleotides outside the gene matches: 10. The CDR3: CASSPGTRGSGANVLTF. DNA for the CDR3: TGTGCCAGCAGCCCCGGGACTAGGGGCTCGGGGGCCAACGTCCTGACTTTC.

The V call is TRBV30, the J call TRBJ1-5; D might be TRBD1 (6 bases). Trimming stripped 5 bases from V and 0 bases from J, with 8 bases between. The CDR3 has 13 residues. The V gene's germline CDR1 is GTSNPN and CDR2 SVGIG (reference sequence). The CDR3: CAWARGSNQPQHF. In DNA, the CDR3 is TGTGCCTGGGCCAGGGGTAGCAATCAGCCCCAGCATTTT. Using reference TRBV30 and TRBJ1-5 for the parts outside the CDR3, the full variable domain is SQTIHQWPATLVQPVGSPLSLECTVEGTSNPNLYWYRQAAGRGLQLLFYSVGIGQISSEVPQNLSASRPQDRQFILSSKKLLLSDSGFYLCAWARGSNQPQHFGDGTRLSIL.